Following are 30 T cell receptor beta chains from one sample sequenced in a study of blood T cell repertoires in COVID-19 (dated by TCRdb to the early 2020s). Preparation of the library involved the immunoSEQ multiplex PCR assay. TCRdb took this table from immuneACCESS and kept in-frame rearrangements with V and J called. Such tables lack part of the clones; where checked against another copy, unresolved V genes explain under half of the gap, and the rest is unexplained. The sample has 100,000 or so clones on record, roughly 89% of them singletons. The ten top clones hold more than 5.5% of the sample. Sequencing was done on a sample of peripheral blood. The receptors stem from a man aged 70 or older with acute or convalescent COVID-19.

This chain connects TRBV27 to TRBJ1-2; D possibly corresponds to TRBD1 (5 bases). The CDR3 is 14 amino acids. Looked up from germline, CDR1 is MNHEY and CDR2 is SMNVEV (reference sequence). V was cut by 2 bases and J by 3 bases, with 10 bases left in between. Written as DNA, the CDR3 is TGTGCCAGCAGTTTAATCGCAGGGTACTATGGCTACACCTTC. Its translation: CASSLIAGYYGYTF.

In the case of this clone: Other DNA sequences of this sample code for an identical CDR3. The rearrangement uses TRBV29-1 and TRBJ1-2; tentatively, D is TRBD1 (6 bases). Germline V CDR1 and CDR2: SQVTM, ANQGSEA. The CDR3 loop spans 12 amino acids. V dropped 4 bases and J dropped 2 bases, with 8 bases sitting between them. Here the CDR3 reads CSVAGQNYGYTF. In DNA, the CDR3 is TGCAGCGTTGCCGGACAGAACTATGGCTACACCTTC.

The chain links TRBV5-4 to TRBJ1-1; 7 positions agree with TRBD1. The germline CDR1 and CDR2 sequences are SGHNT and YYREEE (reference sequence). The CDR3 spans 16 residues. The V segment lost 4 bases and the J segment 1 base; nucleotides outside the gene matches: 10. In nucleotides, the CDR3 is TGTGCCAGCAGCACAACCGGGACAGTACCGAACACTGAAGCTTTCTTT. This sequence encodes CASSTTGTVPNTEAFF.

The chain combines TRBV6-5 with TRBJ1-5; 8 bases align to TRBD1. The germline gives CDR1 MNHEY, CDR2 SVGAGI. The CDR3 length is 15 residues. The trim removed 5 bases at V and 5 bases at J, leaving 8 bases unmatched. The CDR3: CASSPQGGLDQPQHF. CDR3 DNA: TGTGCCAGCAGTCCACAGGGGGGTTTGGATCAGCCCCAGCATTTT.

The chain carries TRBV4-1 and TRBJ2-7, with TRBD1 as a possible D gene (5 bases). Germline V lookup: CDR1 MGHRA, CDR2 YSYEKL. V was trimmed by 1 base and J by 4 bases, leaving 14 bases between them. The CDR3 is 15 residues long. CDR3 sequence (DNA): TGCGCCAGCAGCCAAGCGACCCAGGGCGGATACGAGCAGTACTTC. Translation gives CASSQATQGGYEQYF.

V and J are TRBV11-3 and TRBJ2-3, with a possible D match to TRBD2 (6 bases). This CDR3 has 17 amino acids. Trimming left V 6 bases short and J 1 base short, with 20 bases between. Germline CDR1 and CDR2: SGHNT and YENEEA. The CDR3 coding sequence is TGTGCCAGCAGGGGACCCCTCGGAGCGGGCGGCACAGATACGCAGTATTTT. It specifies CASRGPLGAGGTDTQYF. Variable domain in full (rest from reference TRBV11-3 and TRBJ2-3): EAGVVQSPRYKIIEKKQPVAFWCNPISGHNTLYWYLQNLGQGPELLIRYENEEAVDDSQLPKDRFSAERLKGVDSTLKIQPAELGDSAVYLCASRGPLGAGGTDTQYFGPGTRLTVL.

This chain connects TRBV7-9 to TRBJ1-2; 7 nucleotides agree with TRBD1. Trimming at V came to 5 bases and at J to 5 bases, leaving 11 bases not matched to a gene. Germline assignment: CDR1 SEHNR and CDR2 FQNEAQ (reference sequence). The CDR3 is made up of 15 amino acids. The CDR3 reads CASSNVDRVGYGYTF. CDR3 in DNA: TGTGCCAGCAGCAATGTCGACAGGGTCGGGTATGGCTACACCTTC. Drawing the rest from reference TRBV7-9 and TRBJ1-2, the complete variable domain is DTGVSQNPRHKITKRGQNVTFRCDPISEHNRLYWYRQTLGQGPEFLTYFQNEAQLEKSRLLSDRFSAERPKGSFSTLEIQRTEQGDSAMYLCASSNVDRVGYGYTFGSGTRLTVV.

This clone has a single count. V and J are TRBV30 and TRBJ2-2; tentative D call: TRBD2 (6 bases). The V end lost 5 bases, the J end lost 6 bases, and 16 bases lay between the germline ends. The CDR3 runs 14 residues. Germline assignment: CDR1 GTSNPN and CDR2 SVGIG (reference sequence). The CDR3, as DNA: TGTGCCTGGTCGGTCGGCGGGGTGGCCGGGGAGCTGTTTTTT. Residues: CAWSVGGVAGELFF.

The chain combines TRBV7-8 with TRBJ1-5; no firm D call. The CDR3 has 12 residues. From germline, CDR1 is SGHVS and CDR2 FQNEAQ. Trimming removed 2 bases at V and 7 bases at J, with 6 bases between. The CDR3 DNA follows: TGTGCCAGCAGCTTAATGGGCCAGCCCCAGCATTTT. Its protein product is CASSLMGQPQHF.

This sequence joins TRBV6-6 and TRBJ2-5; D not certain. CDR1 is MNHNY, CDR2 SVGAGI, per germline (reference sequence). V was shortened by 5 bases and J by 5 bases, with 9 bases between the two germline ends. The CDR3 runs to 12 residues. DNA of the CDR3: TGTGCCAGCAGTCCCGAACGGGAGACCCAGTACTTC. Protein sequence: CASSPERETQYF.

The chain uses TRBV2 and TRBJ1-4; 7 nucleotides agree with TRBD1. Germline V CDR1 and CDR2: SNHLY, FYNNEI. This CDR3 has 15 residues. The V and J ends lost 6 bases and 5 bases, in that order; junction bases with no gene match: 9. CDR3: CASSRTGQENEKLFF. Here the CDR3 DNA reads TGTGCCAGCAGCAGGACCGGACAGGAAAATGAAAAACTGTTTTTT.

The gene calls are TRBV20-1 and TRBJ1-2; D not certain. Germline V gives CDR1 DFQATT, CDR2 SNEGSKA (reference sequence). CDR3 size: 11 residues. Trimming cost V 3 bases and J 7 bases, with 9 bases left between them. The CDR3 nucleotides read TGCAGTGCTAGGAGGGCTCGTGGCTACACCTTC. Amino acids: CSARRARGYTF.

Written as DNA, the CDR3 is TGTGCCAGCAGCTTGGCCCGGACAGGGGGTAACATTCAGTACTTC. It specifies CASSLARTGGNIQYF. The V and J genes are TRBV5-6 and TRBJ2-4; the match to TRBD1 covers 10 bases. J gave up 7 bases and V 0 bases, and 4 bases lay outside the gene matches. Germline V gene lookup returns CDR1 SGHDT and CDR2 YYEEEE. The CDR3 extends over 15 amino acids.

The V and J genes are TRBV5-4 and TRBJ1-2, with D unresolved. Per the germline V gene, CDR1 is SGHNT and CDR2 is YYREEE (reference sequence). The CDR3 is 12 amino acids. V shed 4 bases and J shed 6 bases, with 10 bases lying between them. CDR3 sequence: CASSLNSHGYTF. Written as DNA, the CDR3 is TGTGCCAGCAGCCTCAACAGCCATGGCTACACCTTC.

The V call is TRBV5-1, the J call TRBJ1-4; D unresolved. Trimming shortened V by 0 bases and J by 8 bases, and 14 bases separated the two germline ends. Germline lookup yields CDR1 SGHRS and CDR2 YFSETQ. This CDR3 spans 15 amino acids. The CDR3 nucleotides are TGCGCCAGCAGCTTGGCCGGGGAGGTCTGGGAAAAACTGTTTTTT. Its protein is CASSLAGEVWEKLFF.

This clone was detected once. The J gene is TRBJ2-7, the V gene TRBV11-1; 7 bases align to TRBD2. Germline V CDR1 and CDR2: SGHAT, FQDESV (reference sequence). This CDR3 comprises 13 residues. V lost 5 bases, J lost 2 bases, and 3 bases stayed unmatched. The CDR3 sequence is CASSPGRTYEQYF. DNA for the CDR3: TGTGCCAGCAGCCCCGGGAGGACCTACGAGCAGTACTTC.

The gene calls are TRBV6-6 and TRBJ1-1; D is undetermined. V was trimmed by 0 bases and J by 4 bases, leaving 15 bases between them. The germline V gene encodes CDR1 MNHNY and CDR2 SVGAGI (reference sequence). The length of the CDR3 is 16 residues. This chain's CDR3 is CASSYSSGSLFTEAFF. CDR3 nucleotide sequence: TGTGCCAGCAGTTACTCGTCAGGCAGTTTGTTCACTGAAGCTTTCTTT.

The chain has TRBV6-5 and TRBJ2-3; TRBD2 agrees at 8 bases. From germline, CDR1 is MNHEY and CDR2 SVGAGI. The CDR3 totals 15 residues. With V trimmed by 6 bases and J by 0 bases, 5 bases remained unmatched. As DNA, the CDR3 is TGTGCCAGCAGCAGCGGGGGATTGAGCACAGATACGCAGTATTTT. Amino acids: CASSSGGLSTDTQYF.

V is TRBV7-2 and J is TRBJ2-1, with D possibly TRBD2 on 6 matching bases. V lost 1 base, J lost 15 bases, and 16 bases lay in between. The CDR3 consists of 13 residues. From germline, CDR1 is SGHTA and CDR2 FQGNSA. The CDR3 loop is CASSLVSGDVRFF. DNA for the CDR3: TGTGCCAGCAGCTTAGTATCGGGAGACGTGAGGTTCTTC.

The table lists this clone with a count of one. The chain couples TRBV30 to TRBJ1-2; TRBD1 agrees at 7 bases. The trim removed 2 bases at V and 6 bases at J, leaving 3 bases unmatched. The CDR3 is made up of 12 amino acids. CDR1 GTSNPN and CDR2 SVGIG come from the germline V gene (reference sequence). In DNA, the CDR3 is TGTGCCTGGAGTCAGACAGGGAATGGCTACACCTTC. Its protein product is CAWSQTGNGYTF.

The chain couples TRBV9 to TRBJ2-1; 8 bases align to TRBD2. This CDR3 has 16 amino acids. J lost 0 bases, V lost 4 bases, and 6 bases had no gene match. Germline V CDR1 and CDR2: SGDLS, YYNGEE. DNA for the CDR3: TGTGCCAGCAGCACCCTAGCGGGCCCCTCCTACAATGAGCAGTTCTTC. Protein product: CASSTLAGPSYNEQFF.

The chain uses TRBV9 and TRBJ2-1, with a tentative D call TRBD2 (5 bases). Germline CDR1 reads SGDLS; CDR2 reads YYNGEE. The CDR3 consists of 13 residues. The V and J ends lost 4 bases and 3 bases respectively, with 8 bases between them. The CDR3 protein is CASSSGFYNEQFF. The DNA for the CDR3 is TGTGCCAGCAGCTCGGGATTCTACAATGAGCAGTTCTTC.

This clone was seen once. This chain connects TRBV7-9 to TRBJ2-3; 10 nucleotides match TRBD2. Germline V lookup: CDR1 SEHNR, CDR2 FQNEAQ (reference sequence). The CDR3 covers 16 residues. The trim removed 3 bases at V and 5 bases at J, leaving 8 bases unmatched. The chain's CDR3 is CASSFLAGGGGDTQYF. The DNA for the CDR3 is TGTGCCAGCAGCTTTTTAGCGGGGGGTGGAGGAGATACGCAGTATTTT.

CDR3 DNA sequence: TGTGCCAGCAGCCAAGATAGTGGAGGCAATCAGCCCCAGCATTTT. It yields the protein CASSQDSGGNQPQHF. The V call is TRBV3-1 (or the pseudogene TRBV3-2), the J call TRBJ1-5; D call uncertain. The CDR3 sequence is 15 residues long. Trimming removed 0 bases at V and 2 bases at J, with 8 bases between. Germline CDR1 and CDR2: LGHDT and YNNKEL (reference sequence).

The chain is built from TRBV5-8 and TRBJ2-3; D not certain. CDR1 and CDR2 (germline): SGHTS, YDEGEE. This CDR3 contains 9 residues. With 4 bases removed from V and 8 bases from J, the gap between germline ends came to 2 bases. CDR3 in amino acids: CASSRTQYF. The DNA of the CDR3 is TGTGCCAGCAGCCGTACGCAGTATTTT.

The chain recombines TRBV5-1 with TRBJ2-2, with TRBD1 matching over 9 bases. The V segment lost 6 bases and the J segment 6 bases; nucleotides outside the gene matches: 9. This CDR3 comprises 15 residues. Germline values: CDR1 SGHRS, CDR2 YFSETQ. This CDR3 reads CASTLTGGAAGELFF. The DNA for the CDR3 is TGCGCCAGCACCCTCACAGGGGGCGCGGCCGGGGAGCTGTTTTTT.

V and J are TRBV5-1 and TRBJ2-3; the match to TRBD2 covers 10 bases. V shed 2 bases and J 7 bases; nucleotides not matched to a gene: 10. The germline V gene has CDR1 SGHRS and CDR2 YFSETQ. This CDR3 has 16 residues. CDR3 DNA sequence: TGCGCCAGCAGCTTAGGGGCTAGCGGGAGCGTGAATACGCAGTATTTT. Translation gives CASSLGASGSVNTQYF.

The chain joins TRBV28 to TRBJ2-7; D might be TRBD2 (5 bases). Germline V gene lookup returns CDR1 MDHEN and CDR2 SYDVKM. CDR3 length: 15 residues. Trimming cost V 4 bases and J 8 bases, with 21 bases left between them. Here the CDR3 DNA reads TGTGCCAGCAGTTCCCCCCCCGGAGGACCTCTCCAGCAGTACTTC. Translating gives CASSSPPGGPLQQYF.

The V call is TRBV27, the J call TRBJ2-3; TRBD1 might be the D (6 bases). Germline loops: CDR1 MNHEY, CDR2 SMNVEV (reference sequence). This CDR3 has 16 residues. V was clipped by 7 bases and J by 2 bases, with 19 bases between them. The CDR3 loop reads CASTMTGVPTTDTQYF. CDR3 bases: TGTGCCAGCACCATGACAGGAGTCCCAACCACAGATACGCAGTATTTT.

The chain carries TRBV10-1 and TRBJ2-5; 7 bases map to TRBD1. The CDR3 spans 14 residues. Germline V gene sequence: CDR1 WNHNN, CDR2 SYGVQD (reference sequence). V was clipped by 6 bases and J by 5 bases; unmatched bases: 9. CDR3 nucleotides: TGCGCCAGCAGGCCAACAGGGGCCGGGGAGACCCAGTACTTC. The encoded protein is CASRPTGAGETQYF.